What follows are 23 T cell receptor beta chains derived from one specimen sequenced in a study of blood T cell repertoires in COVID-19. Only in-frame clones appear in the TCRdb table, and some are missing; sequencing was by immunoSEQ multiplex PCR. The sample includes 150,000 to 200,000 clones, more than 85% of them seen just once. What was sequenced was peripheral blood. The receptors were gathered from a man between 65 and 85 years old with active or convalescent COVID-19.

The CDR3 sequence is CASTSGNYGYTF. As DNA, the CDR3 is TGTGCCAGCACCTCCGGGAATTATGGCTACACCTTC. The V call is TRBV28, the J call TRBJ1-2; D not certain. The germline V gene has CDR1 MDHEN and CDR2 SYDVKM. The CDR3 is made up of 12 amino acids. The V and J ends lost 7 bases and 5 bases respectively, with 11 bases between them.

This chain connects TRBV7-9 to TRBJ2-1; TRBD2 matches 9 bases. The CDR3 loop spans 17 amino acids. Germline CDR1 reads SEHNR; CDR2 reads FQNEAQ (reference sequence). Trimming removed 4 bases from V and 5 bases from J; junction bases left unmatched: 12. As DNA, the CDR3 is TGTGCCAGCAGCTGGGGTGGTGCTAGCGGGGTCAACAATGAGCAGTTCTTC. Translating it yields CASSWGGASGVNNEQFF.

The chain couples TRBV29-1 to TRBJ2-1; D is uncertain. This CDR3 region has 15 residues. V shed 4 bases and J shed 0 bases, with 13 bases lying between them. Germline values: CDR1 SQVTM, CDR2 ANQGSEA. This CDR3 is CSVGGRRSSYNEQFF. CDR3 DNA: TGCAGCGTTGGTGGCAGAAGAAGCTCCTACAATGAGCAGTTCTTC.

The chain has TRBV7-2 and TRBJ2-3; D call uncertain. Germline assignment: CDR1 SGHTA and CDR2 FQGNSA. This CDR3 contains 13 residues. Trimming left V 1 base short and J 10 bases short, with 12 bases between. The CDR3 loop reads CASSLGGPPSQYF. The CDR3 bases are TGTGCCAGCAGCTTAGGAGGTCCCCCATCGCAGTATTTT.

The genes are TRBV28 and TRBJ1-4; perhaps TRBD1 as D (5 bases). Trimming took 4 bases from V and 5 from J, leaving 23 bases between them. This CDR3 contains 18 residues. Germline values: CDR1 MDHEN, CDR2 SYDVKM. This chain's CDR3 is CASSSPMMREGTNEKLFF. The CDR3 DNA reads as TGTGCCAGCAGTTCACCGATGATGCGGGAGGGGACGAATGAAAAACTGTTTTTT.

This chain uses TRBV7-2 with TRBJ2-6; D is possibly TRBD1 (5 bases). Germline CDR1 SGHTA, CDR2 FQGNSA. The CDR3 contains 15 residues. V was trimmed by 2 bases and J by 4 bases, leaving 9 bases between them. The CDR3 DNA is TGTGCCAGCAGCTTATGGACATCCGGGGCCAACGTCCTGACTTTC. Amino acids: CASSLWTSGANVLTF.

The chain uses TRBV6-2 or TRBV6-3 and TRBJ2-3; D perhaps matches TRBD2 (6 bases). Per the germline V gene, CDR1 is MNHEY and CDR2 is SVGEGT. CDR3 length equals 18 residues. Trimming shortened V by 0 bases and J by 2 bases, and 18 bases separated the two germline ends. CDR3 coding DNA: TGTGCCAGCAGTTACTCGAGTAGGAGTAGCGGCCTCACAGATACGCAGTATTTT. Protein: CASSYSSRSSGLTDTQYF.

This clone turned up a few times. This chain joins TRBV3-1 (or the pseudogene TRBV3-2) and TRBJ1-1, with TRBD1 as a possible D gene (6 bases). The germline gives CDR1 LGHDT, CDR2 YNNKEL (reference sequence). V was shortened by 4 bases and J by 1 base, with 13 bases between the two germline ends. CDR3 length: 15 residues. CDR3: CASSPHRVGNTEAFF. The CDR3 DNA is TGTGCCAGCAGCCCACACAGGGTCGGGAACACTGAAGCTTTCTTT.

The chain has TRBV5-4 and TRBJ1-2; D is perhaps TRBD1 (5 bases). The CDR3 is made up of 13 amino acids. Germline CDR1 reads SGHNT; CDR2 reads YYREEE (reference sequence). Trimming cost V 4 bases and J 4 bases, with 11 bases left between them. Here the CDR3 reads CASSTRVSYGYTF. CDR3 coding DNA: TGTGCCAGCAGCACCAGGGTTAGCTATGGCTACACCTTC.

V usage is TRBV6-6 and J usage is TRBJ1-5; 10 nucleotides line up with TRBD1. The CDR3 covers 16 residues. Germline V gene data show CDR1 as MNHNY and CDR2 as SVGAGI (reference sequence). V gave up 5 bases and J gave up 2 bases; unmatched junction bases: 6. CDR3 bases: TGTGCCAGCAGTACCTCGGACAGGGGGGGCAATCAGCCCCAGCATTTT. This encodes CASSTSDRGGNQPQHF.

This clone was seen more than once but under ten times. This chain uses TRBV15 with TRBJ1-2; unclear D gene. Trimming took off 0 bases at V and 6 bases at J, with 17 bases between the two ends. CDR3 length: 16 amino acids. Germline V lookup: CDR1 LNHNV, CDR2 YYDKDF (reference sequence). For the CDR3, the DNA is TGTGCCACCAGCAGAGATTGGCCATCCAGTCTGGATGGCTACACCTTC. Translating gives CATSRDWPSSLDGYTF.

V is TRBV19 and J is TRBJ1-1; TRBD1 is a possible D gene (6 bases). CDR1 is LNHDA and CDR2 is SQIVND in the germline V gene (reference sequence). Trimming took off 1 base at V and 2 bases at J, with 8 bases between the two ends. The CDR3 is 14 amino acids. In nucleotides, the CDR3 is TGTGCCAGTAGTATAGGGGGGCAAAACACTGAAGCTTTCTTT. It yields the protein CASSIGGQNTEAFF. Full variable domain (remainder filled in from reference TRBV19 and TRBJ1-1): DGGITQSPKYLFRKEGQNVTLSCEQNLNHDAMYWYRQDPGQGLRLIYYSQIVNDFQKGDIAEGYSVSREKKESFPLTVTSAQKNPTAFYLCASSIGGQNTEAFFGQGTRLTVV.

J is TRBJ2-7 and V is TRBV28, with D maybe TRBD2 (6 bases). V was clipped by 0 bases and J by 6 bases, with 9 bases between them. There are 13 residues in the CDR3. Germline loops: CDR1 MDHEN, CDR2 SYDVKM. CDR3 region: CASSLWEGTEQYF. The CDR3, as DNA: TGTGCCAGCAGTTTATGGGAGGGGACCGAGCAGTACTTC. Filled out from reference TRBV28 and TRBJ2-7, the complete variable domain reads DVKVTQSSRYLVKRTGEKVFLECVQDMDHENMFWYRQDPGLGLRLIYFSYDVKMKEKGDIPEGYSVSREKKERFSLILESASTNQTSMYLCASSLWEGTEQYFGPGTRLTVT.

CDR3 sequence: CASATYTDGYNEQFF. DNA for the CDR3: TGTGCTAGTGCTACCTACACAGACGGCTACAATGAGCAGTTCTTC. The V and J genes are TRBV12-5 and TRBJ2-1; D call uncertain. Germline V CDR1 and CDR2: LGHNT, FRNRAP. This CDR3 has 15 residues. The V and J ends lost 7 bases and 3 bases respectively, with 16 bases between them.

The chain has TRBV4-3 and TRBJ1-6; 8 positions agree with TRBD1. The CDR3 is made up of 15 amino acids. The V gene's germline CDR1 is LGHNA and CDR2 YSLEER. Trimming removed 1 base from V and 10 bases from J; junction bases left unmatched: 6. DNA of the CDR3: TGCGCCAGCAGCCAAGGAGGACAGGGTACCTCACCCCTCCACTTT. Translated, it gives CASSQGGQGTSPLHF.

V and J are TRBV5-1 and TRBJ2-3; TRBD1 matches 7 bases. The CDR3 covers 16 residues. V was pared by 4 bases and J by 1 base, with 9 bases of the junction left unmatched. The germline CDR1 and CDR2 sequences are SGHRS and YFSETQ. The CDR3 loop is CASSITGAGGTDTQYF. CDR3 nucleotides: TGCGCCAGCAGCATAACAGGGGCGGGTGGCACAGATACGCAGTATTTT.

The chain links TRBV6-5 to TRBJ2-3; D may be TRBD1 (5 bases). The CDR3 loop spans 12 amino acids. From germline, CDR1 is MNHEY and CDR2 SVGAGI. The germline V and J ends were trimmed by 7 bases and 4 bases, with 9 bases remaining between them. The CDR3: CASIRVADTQYF. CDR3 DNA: TGTGCCAGCATCAGGGTCGCAGATACGCAGTATTTT.

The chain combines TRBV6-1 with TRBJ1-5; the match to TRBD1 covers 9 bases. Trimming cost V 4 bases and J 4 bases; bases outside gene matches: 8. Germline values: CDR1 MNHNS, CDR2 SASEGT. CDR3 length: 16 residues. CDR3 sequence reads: CASSGPGQGWNQPQHF. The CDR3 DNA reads TGTGCCAGCAGTGGACCGGGACAGGGATGGAATCAGCCCCAGCATTTT.

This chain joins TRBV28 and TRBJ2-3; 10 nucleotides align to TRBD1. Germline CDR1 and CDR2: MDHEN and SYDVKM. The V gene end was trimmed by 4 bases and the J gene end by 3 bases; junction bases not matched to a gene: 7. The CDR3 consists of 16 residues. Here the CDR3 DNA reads TGTGCCAGCAGTTCCCTCGGACAGGGGGGGACAGATACGCAGTATTTT. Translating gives CASSSLGQGGTDTQYF.

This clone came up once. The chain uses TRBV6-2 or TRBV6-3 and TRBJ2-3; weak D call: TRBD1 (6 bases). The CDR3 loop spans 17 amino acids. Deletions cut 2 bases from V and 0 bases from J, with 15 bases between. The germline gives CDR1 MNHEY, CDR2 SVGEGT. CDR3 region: CASSYPPQGISTDTQYF. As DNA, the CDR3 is TGTGCCAGCAGTTACCCTCCGCAGGGGATCAGCACAGATACGCAGTATTTT.

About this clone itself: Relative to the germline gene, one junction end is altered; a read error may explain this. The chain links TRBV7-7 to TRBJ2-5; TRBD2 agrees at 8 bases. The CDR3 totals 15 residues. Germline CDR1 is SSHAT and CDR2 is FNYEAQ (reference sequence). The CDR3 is CASSLDGTSQETQYF. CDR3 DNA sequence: TGTGCTAGCAGCTTAGACGGGACTAGCCAAGAGACCCAGTACTTC.

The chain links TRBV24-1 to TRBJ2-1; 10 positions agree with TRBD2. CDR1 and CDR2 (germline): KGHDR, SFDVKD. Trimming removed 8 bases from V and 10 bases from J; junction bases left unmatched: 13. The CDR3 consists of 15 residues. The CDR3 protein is CATTAAGGPLVEQFF. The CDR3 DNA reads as TGTGCCACCACAGCAGCGGGAGGGCCCCTTGTGGAGCAGTTCTTC.

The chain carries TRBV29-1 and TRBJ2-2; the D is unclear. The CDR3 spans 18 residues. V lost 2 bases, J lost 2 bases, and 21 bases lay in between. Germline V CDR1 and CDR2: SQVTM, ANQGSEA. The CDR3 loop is CSVESARRGLLNTGELFF. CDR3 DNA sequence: TGCAGCGTTGAATCGGCCCGACGAGGCCTACTCAACACCGGGGAGCTGTTTTTT.